The next 12 T cell receptor beta chains were all read from a single sample in a study of T cells after yellow fever vaccination. Via MiXCR, TCRdb re-called the 5' RACE reads, giving one row per CDR3 protein. The data show about 210,000 distinct CDR3 sequences, under 3.5% seen once. This specimen was CD4+ T cells sorted from PBMCs, taken 10 days after the yellow fever booster vaccination. The receptor set was obtained from a man between 18 and 35 years old who received the YFV17D yellow fever vaccine.

This clonotype came up many times. The rearrangement joins TRBV27 to TRBJ1-1; 8 nucleotides agree with TRBD1. Per the germline V gene, CDR1 is MNHEY and CDR2 is SMNVEV (reference sequence). V lost 5 bases and J lost 1; bases outside the gene matches: 18. The CDR3 length is 19 residues. The CDR3 loop reads CASSTTDRVGTTENTEAFF. The CDR3 region has the DNA TGTGCCAGCAGTACCACGGACAGGGTCGGTACTACAGAGAACACTGAAGCTTTCTTT.

This clonotype was counted at least ten times. The chain recombines TRBV29-1 with TRBJ1-1; the D gene is possibly TRBD1 (5 bases). CDR1 and CDR2 from the germline V gene are SQVTM and ANQGSEA. The CDR3 has 14 amino acids. The V end lost 7 bases, the J end lost 1 base, and 16 bases lay between the germline ends. The CDR3, as DNA: TGCAGCGCTCGAGTGAGTCAGGGGAACACTGAAGCTTTCTTT. Translating gives CSARVSQGNTEAFF.

In this sample, this clonotype turned up many times. The V gene is TRBV5-1, the J gene TRBJ2-1; D assignment may be TRBD1 or TRBD2 (5 bases each). V shed 4 bases and J shed 4 bases, with 12 bases lying between them. Germline V gene data show CDR1 as SGHRS and CDR2 as YFSETQ. The CDR3 totals 14 residues. CDR3 sequence (DNA): TGCGCCAGCAGCCGGGGCGCCCTTTACAATGAGCAGTTCTTC. It codes for CASSRGALYNEQFF. Using reference TRBV5-1 and TRBJ2-1 for the parts outside the CDR3, the full variable domain is KAGVTQTPRYLIKTRGQQVTLSCSPISGHRSVSWYQQTPGQGLQFLFEYFSETQRNKGNFPGRFSGRQFSNSRSEMNVSTLELGDSALYLCASSRGALYNEQFFGPGTRLTVL.

This clonotype was seen many times. The V call is TRBV5-4, the J call TRBJ2-3; possible D gene TRBD2, 7 bases. Trimming removed 3 bases at V and 5 bases at J, with 13 bases between. The germline gives CDR1 SGHNT, CDR2 YYREEE (reference sequence). This CDR3 comprises 14 residues. Here the CDR3 reads CASSSKGGGDTQYF. The CDR3 nucleotides read TGTGCCAGCAGCTCCAAGGGGGGGGGAGATACGCAGTATTTT. Full variable domain (missing parts from reference TRBV5-4 and TRBJ2-3): ETGVTQSPTHLIKTRGQQVTLRCSSQSGHNTVSWYQQALGQGPQFIFQYYREEENGRGNFPPRFSGLQFPNYSSELNVNALELDDSALYLCASSSKGGGDTQYFGPGTRLTVL.

V usage is TRBV7-2 and J usage is TRBJ2-5; TRBD1 agrees at 9 bases. CDR3 length: 17 residues. Trimming removed 5 bases from V and 5 bases from J; junction bases left unmatched: 15. Germline loops: CDR1 SGHTA, CDR2 FQGNSA. The CDR3 DNA follows: TGTGCCAGCAGCCTACAGTTCGGGACAGGGTTTTTGGAGACCCAGTACTTC. This translates into CASSLQFGTGFLETQYF.

The chain is built from TRBV7-2 and TRBJ1-2, with 7 bases that match TRBD1. This CDR3 region has 13 residues. V gave up 5 bases and J gave up 6 bases; unmatched junction bases: 6. The V gene's germline CDR1 is SGHTA and CDR2 FQGNSA. CDR3 loop: CASSKQGENGYTF. The CDR3 DNA is TGTGCCAGCAGCAAGCAGGGGGAGAATGGCTACACCTTC.

This clonotype was observed at least ten times. V gene TRBV29-1 combines with J gene TRBJ1-5; D is undetermined. Germline values: CDR1 SQVTM, CDR2 ANQGSEA. The CDR3 length is 13 residues. V was clipped by 3 bases and J by 4 bases, with 10 bases between them. This chain's CDR3 is CSVDVGPNQPQHF. The CDR3 coding sequence is TGCAGCGTTGATGTTGGGCCAAATCAGCCCCAGCATTTT.

Ten or more counts support this clonotype. The rearrangement links TRBV5-1 to TRBJ2-3; 8 bases fit TRBD2. The J segment lost 3 bases and the V segment lost 1 base, leaving 4 bases of the junction unmatched. This CDR3 comprises 15 residues. Per germline, CDR1 SGHRS and CDR2 YFSETQ. CDR3 DNA: TGCGCCAGCAGCTTGTCCGGGGGGGGGACAGATACGCAGTATTTT. Protein sequence: CASSLSGGGTDTQYF.

This clonotype was seen repeatedly, ten times or more. The J gene is TRBJ2-1, the V gene TRBV20-1; 7 nucleotides agree with TRBD1. This CDR3 comprises 14 residues. Trimming removed 4 bases from V and 4 bases from J; junction bases left unmatched: 7. The germline V gene encodes CDR1 DFQATT and CDR2 SNEGSKA (reference sequence). The DNA of the CDR3 is TGCAGTGCTACCGGGACAGCGCTATACAATGAGCAGTTCTTC. Its translation is CSATGTALYNEQFF.

Comments on this clonotype: The junction and the germline gene differ at one end; a read error may be behind it. This sequence joins TRBV6-5 and TRBJ1-6; D unclear. The germline V gene has CDR1 MNHEY and CDR2 SVGAGI. The CDR3 loop spans 8 amino acids. The CDR3 DNA is TGTGCCAGCAGTTACCCGCCCTTT. This encodes CASSYPPF.

This clonotype came up a few times. The rearrangement uses TRBV6-2 or TRBV6-3 and TRBJ1-1; D may be TRBD1 (6 bases). Trimming took off 2 bases at V and 2 bases at J, with 9 bases between the two ends. Per the germline V gene, CDR1 is MNHEY and CDR2 is SVGEGT. The CDR3 has 14 amino acids. CDR3 nucleotide sequence: TGTGCCAGCAGTTACACGGGGGCCAACACTGAAGCTTTCTTT. This sequence encodes CASSYTGANTEAFF.

This clonotype was counted ten times or more. CDR3: CASSYLQSGARSPLHF. The CDR3 DNA reads TGTGCCAGCAGCTACCTCCAATCGGGGGCGCGGTCACCCCTCCACTTT. The chain joins TRBV7-9 to TRBJ1-6; D is possibly TRBD1 (6 bases). V was shortened by 4 bases and J by 10 bases, with 20 bases between the two germline ends. CDR1 and CDR2 from the germline V gene are SEHNR and FQNEAQ (reference sequence). The CDR3 length is 16 residues.